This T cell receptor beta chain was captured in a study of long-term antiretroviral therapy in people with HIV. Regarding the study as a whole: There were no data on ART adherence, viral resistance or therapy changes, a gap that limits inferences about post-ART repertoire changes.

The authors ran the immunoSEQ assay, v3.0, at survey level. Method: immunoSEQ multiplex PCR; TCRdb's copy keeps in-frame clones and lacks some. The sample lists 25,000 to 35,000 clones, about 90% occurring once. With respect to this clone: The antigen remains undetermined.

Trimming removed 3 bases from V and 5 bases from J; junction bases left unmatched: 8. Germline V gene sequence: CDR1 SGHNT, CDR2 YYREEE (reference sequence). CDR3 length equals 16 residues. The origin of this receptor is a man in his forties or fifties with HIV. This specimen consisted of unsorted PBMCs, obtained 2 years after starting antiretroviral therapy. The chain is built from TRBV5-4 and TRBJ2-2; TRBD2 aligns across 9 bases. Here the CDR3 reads CASSSFLAGGTGELFF. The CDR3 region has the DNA TGTGCCAGCAGCTCTTTCCTTGCGGGAGGGACCGGGGAGCTGTTTTTT.